These 15 T cell receptor beta chains were sequenced from one sample in a study of sequential checkpoint blockade in melanoma. The treatment denotes: randomized to nivolumab then ipilimumab (arm A) or the reverse (arm B). Clones were read by immunoSEQ multiplex PCR, and TCRdb kept only the in-frame ones, dropping some. The table records about 2,200 clones, roughly 23% of them present only once. The sequenced sample was tumor tissue (inferred from file names), obtained from a patient given nivolumab and ipilimumab in sequence. These receptors were obtained from a human donor with melanoma.

Sample share makes this clone medium-sized. This chain links TRBV6-8 with TRBJ2-1; either TRBD1 or TRBD2 may supply D (5 bases each). Per germline, CDR1 MNHGY and CDR2 SAAAGT. CDR3 size: 15 residues. Trimming removed 10 bases at V and 2 bases at J, with 18 bases between. CDR3 coding DNA: TGTGCCACATCAGAGGGGCTGACCACCTACAATGAGCAGTTCTTC. Amino acids: CATSEGLTTYNEQFF.

This clone is medium-sized by share. J is TRBJ2-5 and V is TRBV11-3, with 10 nucleotides matching TRBD1. The V and J ends lost 3 bases and 0 bases, in that order; junction bases with no gene match: 10. CDR1 and CDR2 (germline): SGHNT, YENEEA. The CDR3 spans 18 residues. CDR3: CASSFPPPGTGDQETQYF. CDR3 coding DNA: TGTGCCAGCAGCTTTCCGCCGCCCGGGACAGGGGACCAAGAGACCCAGTACTTC.

This chain links TRBV6-8 with TRBJ2-7, with D tentatively TRBD2 (6 bases). Trimming pared 2 bases from V and 2 bases from J, leaving 16 bases between. From germline, CDR1 is MNHGY and CDR2 SAAAGT. This CDR3 comprises 16 residues. The CDR3 reads CASSYRIAAPTYEQYF. CDR3 in DNA: TGTGCCAGCAGTTACCGGATAGCGGCCCCAACCTACGAGCAGTACTTC.

There are a few counts of this clone. V and J are TRBV28 and TRBJ2-7, with no clear D. Germline V gives CDR1 MDHEN, CDR2 SYDVKM. V was pared by 3 bases and J by 2 bases, with 14 bases between. The CDR3 covers 15 residues. DNA of the CDR3: TGTGCCAGCAGTTTTGGGAAAGAGGTTACCTACGAGCAGTACTTC. The encoded protein is CASSFGKEVTYEQYF.

This sequence joins TRBV18 and TRBJ2-2; D uncertain. Per germline, CDR1 KGHSH and CDR2 LQKENI. Between the trimmed V and J ends, which lost 6 bases and 1 base, there was a span of 12 bases. There are 15 residues in the CDR3. CDR3 sequence: CASSPSEWNTGELFF. CDR3 DNA: TGTGCCAGCTCCCCGTCAGAGTGGAACACCGGGGAGCTGTTTTTT.

This clone is medium-sized (0.01 to 0.1%). V is TRBV11-3 and J is TRBJ2-7; a weak D match, TRBD2 (6 bases). Trimming cost V 5 bases and J 0 bases, with 11 bases left between them. Germline V gene sequence: CDR1 SGHNT, CDR2 YENEEA. CDR3 length equals 14 residues. CDR3 region: CASSTGLGSYEQYF. The CDR3 nucleotides are TGTGCCAGCAGCACGGGACTCGGCTCCTACGAGCAGTACTTC.

This clone is medium-sized. The CDR3 is CASSQEILADSTDTQYF. CDR3 in DNA: TGCGCCAGCAGCCAAGAAATACTAGCGGATTCCACAGATACGCAGTATTTT. The chain uses TRBV4-1 and TRBJ2-3, with 8 bases matching TRBD2. This CDR3 is 17 amino acids long. CDR1 MGHRA and CDR2 YSYEKL come from the germline V gene. The junction had 7 bases not matched to a gene; V was cut back by 0 bases and J by 2 bases.

The CDR3 DNA sequence: TGTGCCAGCAGTTACCCGACAGGGGGCAGGGGCTACACCTTC. Translated: CASSYPTGGRGYTF. The rearrangement joins TRBV6-8 to TRBJ1-2; TRBD1 matches at 10 bases. This CDR3 region has 14 residues. The germline V gene encodes CDR1 MNHGY and CDR2 SAAAGT. The trim removed 2 bases at V and 8 bases at J, leaving 5 bases unmatched.

V gene TRBV14 combines with J gene TRBJ2-3; D is unclear. CDR1 is SGHDN and CDR2 is FVKESK in the germline V gene. The CDR3 extends over 17 amino acids. V was pared by 1 base and J by 5 bases, with 19 bases between. The chain's CDR3 is CASSQVKVGYQQDTQYF. CDR3 nucleotides: TGTGCCAGCAGCCAAGTGAAGGTGGGATACCAACAAGATACGCAGTATTTT.

This clone is medium-sized. This chain joins TRBV11-3 and TRBJ2-7; possibly TRBD1 for D (6 bases). There are 16 residues in the CDR3. Germline CDR1 is SGHNT and CDR2 is YENEEA. Trimming removed 1 base at V and 2 bases at J, with 15 bases between. The CDR3 sequence: CASSLGAGVVAYEQYF. The CDR3 nucleotides read TGTGCCAGCAGCTTAGGCGCAGGGGTGGTCGCCTACGAGCAGTACTTC.

By share of the sample, this clone is medium-sized. The V and J genes are TRBV6-8 and TRBJ2-6; D call uncertain. Germline V gene sequence: CDR1 MNHGY, CDR2 SAAAGT. The CDR3 length is 16 residues. Trimming removed 2 bases at V and 0 bases at J, with 8 bases between. CDR3 nucleotide sequence: TGTGCCAGCAGTTACGAAGACGGCTCTGGGGCCAACGTCCTGACTTTC. Translating gives CASSYEDGSGANVLTF.

By sample fraction, this clone is medium-sized. The CDR3 protein is CASSYGWDRDDQPQHF. DNA for the CDR3: TGTGCCAGCAGTTACGGGTGGGACAGGGACGATCAGCCCCAGCATTTT. The rearrangement joins TRBV6-8 to TRBJ1-5, with 9 bases identical to TRBD1. V lost 2 bases and J lost 5; bases outside the gene matches: 7. CDR1 is MNHGY and CDR2 is SAAAGT in the germline V gene. CDR3 size: 16 residues.

The rearrangement uses TRBV14 and TRBJ2-5; maybe TRBD1 (6 bases). Trimming left V 0 bases short and J 6 bases short, with 11 bases between. In germline, CDR1 is SGHDN, CDR2 FVKESK. This CDR3 comprises 14 residues. The CDR3 nucleotides read TGTGCCAGCAGCCAAGATTACAGGGCGAAGACCCAGTACTTC. Translation: CASSQDYRAKTQYF. The whole variable domain, remainder taken from reference TRBV14 and TRBJ2-5, is EAGVTQFPSHSVIEKGQTVTLRCDPISGHDNLYWYRRVMGKEIKFLLHFVKESKQDESGMPNNRFLAERTGGTYSTLKVQPAELEDSGVYFCASSQDYRAKTQYFGPGTRLLVL.

In its sample, this clone was seen a few times. The chain links TRBV6-8 to TRBJ1-1, with D perhaps TRBD1 (6 bases). This CDR3 region has 15 residues. Between the trimmed V and J ends, which lost 4 bases and 5 bases, there was a span of 17 bases. Germline CDR1 and CDR2: MNHGY and SAAAGT. The CDR3 protein is CASSSSWDTVTEAFF. The DNA of the CDR3 is TGTGCCAGCAGTTCTTCATGGGACACAGTAACTGAAGCTTTCTTT.

This clone is termed medium-sized. The chain links TRBV28 to TRBJ1-1, with TRBD1 matching over 8 bases. This CDR3 comprises 18 residues. Germline assignment: CDR1 MDHEN and CDR2 SYDVKM. Unmatched junction bases numbered 16, after V lost 7 bases and J lost 0 bases. The CDR3 region is CASTPGTGKLFMNTEAFF. The CDR3 DNA reads TGTGCCAGCACACCCGGGACAGGCAAACTCTTTATGAACACTGAAGCTTTCTTT.